Here is one T cell receptor (beta chain) with its context. The antigen remains undetermined. The source of the sample is a study of blood T cells in healthy people across ages. Overall study: For every two T cells, template switching captured about one barcoded beta molecule. Broader study findings: Strongly correlated with naive T cell percentage was TCR beta diversity.

The authors isolated at least 6.5 million PBMCs per sample. V was clipped by 2 bases and J by 11 bases, with 19 bases between them. Germline values: CDR1 SGDLS, CDR2 YYNGEE. The CDR3 consists of 14 residues. Primed by a sample-barcoded 5' primer and a J-beta primer mix, a second PCR proceeded for 7 to 11 cycles. Each CDR3 protein is one row after TCRdb ran MiXCR on the 5' RACE reads. Altogether approximately 850,000 distinct CDR3 sequences are present, roughly 60% being singletons, with the ten largest covering about 20%. This sequence joins TRBV9 and TRBJ2-5, with no clear D. Sequenced input: blood. The TCR originated in a man younger than 40 in good health. Written as DNA, the CDR3 is TGTGCCAGCAGCGTCGCCAGTTCGAACAGTGAGCAGTACTTC. Its translation: CASSVASSNSEQYF.